Sequencing of this TCR beta chain was carried out in a study of cytomegalovirus exposure and HLA in healthy donors. Whole-study results and caveats: Across donors, most TCRs were seen rarely, yet some public ones were widespread. The study listed some 160 cytomegalovirus-associated TCR beta chains.

This CDR3 has 13 amino acids. CDR1 and CDR2 (germline): SGDLS, YYNGEE. V lost 3 bases, J lost 6 bases, and 13 bases lay in between. On this clone: Its antigen is still unknown.

Only in-frame clones appear in the TCRdb table, and some are missing; sequencing was by immunoSEQ multiplex PCR. The sample has about 200,000 clones; less than 90% are singletons. The chain joins TRBV9 to TRBJ2-7; perhaps TRBD2 as D (6 bases). Sequenced material: PBMCs. The receptor was isolated from a young woman in good health and CMV-seronegative. The CDR3 is CASSAPSGLEQYF. The CDR3 DNA follows: TGTGCCAGCAGCGCCCCCTCGGGACTCGAGCAGTACTTC.